The next 32 T cell receptor beta chains were all read from a single sample in a study of CD8 T cells in ankylosing spondylitis. Findings of the study overall: Characteristic, it appeared, of ankylosing spondylitis blood was a TCR beta motif of about eight highly homologous variants.

TCRdb processed the 5' RACE reads anew with MiXCR; each CDR3 protein has one entry. The sample includes around 540,000 distinct CDR3 sequences, roughly 13% of them seen just once. Antigen specificity for these receptors is unknown. Specimen: blood, either unsorted or a sorted T cell fraction (not recorded which). Receptor source: a male donor with ankylosing spondylitis.

This clonotype came up a few times. This sequence joins TRBV6-2 or TRBV6-3 and TRBJ2-7; 8 bases agree with TRBD2. The germline V gene has CDR1 MNHEY and CDR2 SVGEGT. Losses at the gene ends were 5 bases for V and 4 bases for J; bases not matched to a gene: 10. CDR3 length equals 15 residues. CDR3: CASSGGLAPSYEQYV. In DNA form, the CDR3 reads TGTGCCAGCAGTGGTGGACTAGCTCCGTCATACGAGCAGTACGTC.

The genes are TRBV11-2 and TRBJ2-7; TRBD2 aligns across 13 bases. V lost 0 bases and J lost 1; bases outside the gene matches: 0. The CDR3 has 16 residues. CDR1 and CDR2 from the germline V gene are SGHAT and FQNNGV. CDR3 sequence: CASSLETSGRSYEQYV. CDR3 sequence (DNA): TGTGCCAGCAGCTTAGAGACTAGCGGGAGGTCCTACGAGCAGTACGTC.

This clonotype was seen just once. The chain combines TRBV5-6 with TRBJ1-2; D gene ambiguous. Deletions cut 3 bases from V and 1 base from J, with 4 bases between. CDR1 and CDR2 from the germline V gene are SGHDT and YYEEEE. This CDR3 is built from 12 residues. DNA for the CDR3: TGTGCCAGCAGCTCTGTTAACTATGGCTACACCTTC. Amino acids: CASSSVNYGYTF.

The rearrangement links TRBV6-1 to TRBJ2-2, with D possibly being TRBD1 or TRBD2 (7 bases each). Germline V gives CDR1 MNHNS, CDR2 SASEGT. The CDR3 has 16 amino acids. The V end was cut by 7 bases, the J end by 4 bases, with 19 bases between. The CDR3 DNA reads as TGTGCCAGCATCTCGAGGCAGGGGGGGCTCACCGGGGAGCTGTTTTTT. It specifies CASISRQGGLTGELFF.

The rearrangement joins TRBV12-3 or TRBV12-4 to TRBJ2-1, with D possibly matching TRBD1 (6 bases). This CDR3 region has 14 residues. Trimming removed 10 bases at V and 12 bases at J, with 25 bases between. This CDR3 is CATQVGGTTKSQFF. CDR3 bases: TGTGCCACCCAGGTAGGGGGAACGACTAAATCGCAGTTCTTC.

The chain uses TRBV29-1 and TRBJ2-3; D might be TRBD2 (5 bases). Deletions cut 4 bases from V and 11 bases from J, with 16 bases between. The V gene's germline CDR1 is SQVTM and CDR2 ANQGSEA. The CDR3 covers 12 residues. The CDR3 DNA sequence: TGCAGCGTTGTCTCAGCTAGCCCTGGGCAGTATTTT. This translates into CSVVSASPGQYF.

The chain combines TRBV10-3 with TRBJ2-7; 10 nucleotides match TRBD2. This CDR3 spans 17 amino acids. CDR1 is ENHRY, CDR2 SYGVKD, per germline. V trimming: 1 base; J trimming: 0 bases; junction bases outside the gene matches: 6. The CDR3, as DNA: TGTGCCATCAGTGAGTTGTGGACTAGCGGTTCCTCCTACGAGCAGTACTTC. It codes for CAISELWTSGSSYEQYF.

This clonotype was seen only a few times. The rearrangement joins TRBV20-1 to TRBJ1-3; D remains unclear. The CDR3 covers 14 residues. Germline CDR1 is DFQATT and CDR2 is SNEGSKA (reference sequence). V lost 1 base and J 0 bases, leaving 7 bases between the germline ends. CDR3 loop: CSARGGSSGNTIYF. The CDR3 region has the DNA TGCAGTGCTAGAGGAGGTTCCTCTGGAAACACCATATATTTT.

Many counts were recorded for this clonotype. The V gene is TRBV2, the J gene TRBJ1-2, with a weak D call TRBD1 (5 bases). Trimming removed 6 bases from V and 2 bases from J, with 10 bases in between. The CDR3 runs 13 residues. The germline gives CDR1 SNHLY, CDR2 FYNNEI. In DNA, the CDR3 is TGTGCCAGCAGGGACACCGAGAACTATGGCTACACCTTC. Translation gives CASRDTENYGYTF.

This clonotype occurred a few times. V usage is TRBV5-6 and J usage is TRBJ2-7; unclear D gene. Germline V CDR1 and CDR2: SGHDT, YYEEEE. The CDR3 totals 14 residues. Trimming removed 1 base from V and 2 bases from J, with 10 bases in between. The CDR3 bases are TGTGCCAGCAGCTTGCCGGGTCCCCCCTACGAGCAGTACTTC. It encodes CASSLPGPPYEQYF.

There are a few counts of this clonotype. The V and J genes are TRBV5-1 and TRBJ2-7; D gene ambiguous. The germline CDR1 and CDR2 sequences are SGHRS and YFSETQ. The ends were cut back, 2 bases at V and 4 bases at J, with 10 bases in the middle. The length of the CDR3 is 13 residues. CDR3 loop: CASSFGKGYEQYF. The CDR3, as DNA: TGCGCCAGCAGCTTTGGGAAGGGATACGAGCAGTACTTC.

This clonotype has just a few counts. J is TRBJ2-1 and V is TRBV15; D is ambiguous. Trimming removed 4 bases at V and 0 bases at J, with 7 bases between. This CDR3 has 14 amino acids. Germline V gene data show CDR1 as LNHNV and CDR2 as YYDKDF (reference sequence). The chain's CDR3 is CATSIRSSYNEQFF. CDR3 coding DNA: TGTGCCACCAGCATCCGCAGCTCCTACAATGAGCAGTTCTTC.

The table lists this clonotype with many counts. The chain combines TRBV4-2 with TRBJ2-3; 8 bases match TRBD2. CDR1 is LGHNA, CDR2 YNFKEQ, per germline. V was clipped by 3 bases and J by 4 bases; unmatched bases: 9. The CDR3 has 16 residues. The CDR3 loop is CASSQRLAFRPDTQYF. The CDR3 region has the DNA TGTGCCAGCAGCCAGCGACTAGCGTTTCGGCCAGATACGCAGTATTTT.

This clonotype appeared many times. The chain joins TRBV20-1 to TRBJ1-4; D may be TRBD1 (6 bases). Germline V CDR1 and CDR2: DFQATT, SNEGSKA (reference sequence). The V end lost 7 bases, the J end lost 5 bases, and 14 bases lay between the germline ends. This CDR3 is 13 amino acids long. DNA of the CDR3: TGCAGTGTGCCTAGGGACACCAATGAAAAACTGTTTTTT. Protein sequence: CSVPRDTNEKLFF.

This clonotype was recorded at least ten times. V gene TRBV25-1 combines with J gene TRBJ2-3; D not certain. V lost 0 bases and J 3 bases, leaving 7 bases between the germline ends. Germline V gene sequence: CDR1 MGHDK, CDR2 SYGVNS. The CDR3 totals 14 residues. The CDR3 region has the DNA TGTGCCAGCAGTGAATATGCCGGGACAGATACGCAGTATTTT. This codes for CASSEYAGTDTQYF. The whole variable domain, remainder taken from reference TRBV25-1 and TRBJ2-3, is EADIYQTPRYLVIGTGKKITLECSQTMGHDKMYWYQQDPGMELHLIHYSYGVNSTEKGDLSSESTVSRIRTEHFPLTLESARPSHTSQYLCASSEYAGTDTQYFGPGTRLTVL.

This clonotype was picked up many times. The DNA of the CDR3 is TGTGCCAGCACCGTCCTCGGGGTTTCGAGCAATGAGCAGTTCTTC. This sequence encodes CASTVLGVSSNEQFF. The chain couples TRBV7-9 to TRBJ2-1; a weak D match, TRBD2 (5 bases). CDR3 length: 15 amino acids. Trimming took 7 bases from V and 6 from J, leaving 19 bases between them. CDR1 SEHNR and CDR2 FQNEAQ come from the germline V gene (reference sequence).

The chain combines TRBV11-2 with TRBJ2-4; D may correspond to TRBD1 or TRBD2 (5 bases each). Trimming stripped 2 bases from V and 1 base from J, with 12 bases between. The CDR3 has 16 amino acids. Germline V lookup: CDR1 SGHAT, CDR2 FQNNGV. CDR3 sequence reads: CASSLSTEGAKNIQYF. As DNA, the CDR3 is TGTGCCAGCAGCTTATCTACCGAGGGGGCCAAAAACATTCAGTACTTC. Full variable domain (rest looked up from reference TRBV11-2 and TRBJ2-4): EAGVAQSPRYKIIEKRQSVAFWCNPISGHATLYWYQQILGQGPKLLIQFQNNGVVDDSQLPKDRFSAERLKGVDSTLKIQPAKLEDSAVYLCASSLSTEGAKNIQYFGAGTRLSVL.

V and J are TRBV4-2 and TRBJ2-1; 9 bases are shared with TRBD2. V lost 5 bases, J lost 5 bases, and 10 bases stayed unmatched. This CDR3 has 16 residues. Germline V gene sequence: CDR1 LGHNA, CDR2 YNFKEQ. DNA for the CDR3: TGTGCCAGCAGCGATCCCGGGACTAGCCTCCACAATGAGCAGTTCTTC. Its translation: CASSDPGTSLHNEQFF.

The chain employs TRBV5-1 and TRBJ2-1, with 10 bases matching TRBD2. Unmatched junction bases numbered 17, after V lost 4 bases and J lost 10 bases. The CDR3 has 17 amino acids. CDR1 is SGHRS and CDR2 is YFSETQ in the germline V gene. CDR3 amino acids: CASSRTSGGVWVNEQFF. Here the CDR3 DNA reads TGCGCCAGCAGCCGGACTAGCGGAGGGGTTTGGGTTAACGAGCAGTTCTTC.

This clonotype was recorded only once. The rearrangement links TRBV6-1 to TRBJ2-2, with a tentative D call TRBD1 (5 bases). Trimming pared 6 bases from V and 0 bases from J, leaving 14 bases between. From germline, CDR1 is MNHNS and CDR2 SASEGT. The CDR3 extends over 16 amino acids. The CDR3 loop reads CASRQDGAANTGELFF. CDR3 in DNA: TGTGCCAGCAGACAGGATGGGGCGGCGAACACCGGGGAGCTGTTTTTT.

There are many counts of this clonotype. The rearrangement joins TRBV5-1 to TRBJ2-2, with 7 nucleotides matching TRBD1. Per the germline V gene, CDR1 is SGHRS and CDR2 is YFSETQ. V shed 3 bases, J shed 5 bases, and the junction held 1 base outside the gene matches. The CDR3 is 13 residues long. The CDR3 loop reads CASSSGQTGELFF. The CDR3 DNA reads as TGCGCCAGCAGCTCGGGACAGACCGGGGAGCTGTTTTTT.

Only a few counts were recorded for this clonotype. V is TRBV5-6 and J is TRBJ2-1, with 7 bases identical to TRBD2. Per the germline V gene, CDR1 is SGHDT and CDR2 is YYEEEE. The ends lost 4 bases at V and 8 bases at J; junction bases unmatched: 3. The CDR3 is 12 residues long. CDR3 DNA: TGTGCCAGCAGCGTGGGAGGGGATGAGCAGTTCTTC. Residues: CASSVGGDEQFF.

V usage is TRBV2 and J usage is TRBJ1-5; D gene unclear. CDR3 length: 15 amino acids. Trimming shortened V by 4 bases and J by 3 bases, and 13 bases separated the two germline ends. The germline V gene has CDR1 SNHLY and CDR2 FYNNEI. CDR3 DNA sequence: TGTGCCAGCAGTGGTATTATCGGTTTCAATCAGCCCCAGCATTTT. It codes for CASSGIIGFNQPQHF.

A remark on this clonotype: The junction shows a germline mismatch at one end, possibly a read error. This chain connects TRBV7-2 to TRBJ2-3; 8 nucleotides match TRBD1. This CDR3 is built from 12 residues. CDR1 and CDR2 (germline): SGHTA, FQGNSA. The CDR3 spells CASSLRGQGLDF. CDR3 nucleotide sequence: TGTGCCAGCAGTCTTAGAGGACAGGGCTTGGATTTT.

This clonotype occurred a few times. This sequence joins TRBV5-1 and TRBJ2-5, with a tentative D call TRBD1 (5 bases). Germline lookup yields CDR1 SGHRS and CDR2 YFSETQ. Trimming removed 5 bases from V and 3 bases from J, with 14 bases in between. The CDR3 totals 14 residues. This CDR3 reads CASSSRVQEETQYF. The CDR3 coding sequence is TGCGCCAGCAGTTCTAGGGTACAGGAAGAGACCCAGTACTTC.

This rearrangement joins TRBV7-8 to TRBJ2-1; D assignment may be TRBD1 or TRBD2 (5 bases each). V lost 2 bases, J lost 7 bases, and 15 bases lay in between. Germline lookup yields CDR1 SGHVS and CDR2 FQNEAQ. The CDR3 sequence is 15 residues long. CDR3 nucleotides: TGTGCCAGCAGCTTAAGGGACGGGCAAGTAAATGAGCAGTTCTTC. Amino acid sequence: CASSLRDGQVNEQFF.

V usage is TRBV12-3 or TRBV12-4 and J usage is TRBJ1-2; D is perhaps TRBD1 (6 bases). The length of the CDR3 is 14 residues. V gave up 6 bases and J gave up 4 bases, with 15 bases separating them. The CDR3 sequence: CASRLSGAGYGYTF. For the CDR3, the DNA is TGTGCCAGCAGACTCTCGGGGGCTGGCTATGGCTACACCTTC.

The chain is built from TRBV5-1 and TRBJ2-1; 10 bases are shared with TRBD2. The CDR3 contains 16 residues. Germline V gives CDR1 SGHRS, CDR2 YFSETQ. Trimming cost V 0 bases and J 14 bases; bases outside gene matches: 14. CDR3 sequence: CASSLALRLAGLGEFF. DNA for the CDR3: TGCGCCAGCAGCTTGGCCTTGAGACTAGCGGGCCTCGGGGAGTTCTTC. The full variable domain, completed using reference TRBV5-1 and TRBJ2-1, is KAGVTQTPRYLIKTRGQQVTLSCSPISGHRSVSWYQQTPGQGLQFLFEYFSETQRNKGNFPGRFSGRQFSNSRSEMNVSTLELGDSALYLCASSLALRLAGLGEFFGPGTRLTVL.

This clonotype was found a few times. This sequence joins TRBV7-7 and TRBJ2-7; 10 positions match TRBD1. The CDR3 spans 14 residues. Germline-derived CDR1 and CDR2 are SSHAT and FNYEAQ (reference sequence). V trimming: 5 bases; J trimming: 6 bases; junction bases outside the gene matches: 7. In DNA form, the CDR3 reads TGTGCCAGCAGCATCGGGACAGGGGACCTCGAGCAGTACTTC. Translation gives CASSIGTGDLEQYF.

The chain carries TRBV6-6 and TRBJ2-1, with 11 nucleotides matching TRBD2. CDR1 is MNHNY and CDR2 is SVGAGI in the germline V gene (reference sequence). This CDR3 contains 13 residues. J lost 7 bases, V lost 8 bases, and 4 bases had no gene match. Written as DNA, the CDR3 is TGTGCCAGCGGGACTAGCGGATTAAATGAGCAGTTCTTC. Protein sequence: CASGTSGLNEQFF.

This clonotype was detected only a few times. At one of its ends the junction is not consistent with the germline gene, which may arise from a read error. This chain uses TRBV6-1 with TRBJ2-1; 8 bases match TRBD2. In germline, CDR1 is MNHNS, CDR2 SASEGT. This CDR3 is built from 13 residues. The CDR3 DNA reads as TGCCTGACGTCCGGGACTAGAAGCAATGAGCAGTTCTTC. This gives the protein CLTSGTRSNEQFF.

This clonotype was counted between two and nine times. The chain joins TRBV10-3 to TRBJ2-7, with 9 bases that match TRBD1. This CDR3 has 13 residues. Germline trimming cut 5 bases from V and 7 bases from J; bases unmatched to any gene: 6. The germline gives CDR1 ENHRY, CDR2 SYGVKD. In nucleotides, the CDR3 is TGTGCCATCAGTCCCGGGACAGGGATGGAGCAGTACGTC. Amino acids: CAISPGTGMEQYV.